Described below is a single T cell receptor beta chain sequence and its context. Its target is not known. Produced via immunoSEQ multiplex PCR; TCRdb's table is partial and in-frame only. This table has about 22,000 clones, around 30% appearing once. This specimen comes from a study of sequential checkpoint blockade in melanoma. Study as a whole: Both treatment sequences were followed by maintenance nivolumab.

The germline V gene has CDR1 MNHGY and CDR2 SAAAGT. The length of the CDR3 is 15 residues. Trimming shortened V by 4 bases and J by 5 bases, and 17 bases separated the two germline ends. Study findings and constraints: Rising tumor T-cell fraction and clonality meant about 30 times likelier benefit.

Treatment given: randomized to nivolumab then ipilimumab (arm A) or the reverse (arm B). DNA-damaging chemotherapy had not been given to any patient beforehand. Specimen: tumor tissue (inferred from file names), collected from a patient given nivolumab and ipilimumab in sequence. This sequence was found in a human donor with melanoma. The chain links TRBV6-8 to TRBJ1-2; possibly TRBD1 for D (6 bases). CDR3: CASSFYPGTRYGYTF. The CDR3 bases are TGTGCCAGCAGTTTCTATCCCGGGACAAGATATGGCTACACCTTC.